Listed below are T cell receptor beta chains from one sample, sequenced in a study of T cells in Graves' hyperthyroidism and ophthalmopathy. Via MiXCR, TCRdb re-called the multiplex PCR reads, giving one row per CDR3 protein. The sample yields some 320,000 distinct CDR3 sequences, roughly 13% seen once. Material: blood. The source is a middle-aged woman with Graves' ophthalmopathy. Both conserved end residues are part of each CDR3. Fields, in order: V gene, J gene, CDR3 protein.

TRBV28,TRBJ2-7,CASSGGGLVFGQYF
TRBV27,TRBJ1-2,CASSWTGGNGGYTF
TRBV4-2,TRBJ1-1,CASSQEEGLGTEAFF
TRBV7-2,TRBJ2-5,CASSLAKDRETQYF
TRBV10-3,TRBJ1-2,CAIKDRDRDGYTF
TRBV6-6,TRBJ2-3,CASSYRPTDTQYF
TRBV28,TRBJ2-7,CASSLIGGGQVLYEQYF
TRBV18,TRBJ2-1,CASSPPAGSGQFF
TRBV3-1,TRBJ1-5,CASSQGLSQPQHF
TRBV29-1,TRBJ2-7,CSVRDRGYEQYF
TRBV28,TRBJ1-3,CASSSQRPGQGAGNTIYF
TRBV7-9,TRBJ2-1,CASRRDWASETTKRANEQFF
TRBV2,TRBJ1-2,CASSVSGGNNYGYTF
TRBV18,TRBJ2-3,CASSPAAGLSTDTQYF
TRBV5-1,TRBJ1-4,CASSSGAGPTLDGLFF
TRBV24-1,TRBJ2-1,CATSDPPGNEQFF
TRBV4-2,TRBJ2-3,CASSQDLMGGPGSSTDTQYF
TRBV25-1,TRBJ2-1,CSSSEKSGRKVEQFF
TRBV20-1,TRBJ2-3,CSARTGAPDTQYF
TRBV2,TRBJ2-7,CASSIQGSDYEQYF
TRBV2,TRBJ2-7,CASQAKGDSYEQYF
TRBV18,TRBJ2-5,CASSPPNYSARETQYF
TRBV12-3/TRBV12-4,TRBJ2-1,CASSLRLSSGGVDEQFF
TRBV11-2,TRBJ2-4,CASGRGPSTRGDIQYF
TRBV28,TRBJ2-7,CASMGLFYEQYF
TRBV11-3,TRBJ2-1,CASSLELAGGYNEQFF
TRBV29-1,TRBJ2-4,CSVEGTLGGIQYF
TRBV27,TRBJ1-1,CASNIKRGTEAFF
TRBV9,TRBJ1-2,CASSVVDMEGGYTF
TRBV14,TRBJ2-1,CASSQVLSSGRTYYNEQFF
TRBV7-9,TRBJ1-2,CASSPKTGPSNYGYTF
TRBV6-1,TRBJ2-2,CASSPWEQKNTGELFF
TRBV18,TRBJ1-1,CASSPPSRGGAEAFF
TRBV2,TRBJ2-4,CASSTGTSSAKNIQYF
TRBV28,TRBJ2-1,CASSSGGWTALNEQFF
TRBV19,TRBJ2-5,CASSFTSGQETQYF
TRBV7-2,TRBJ2-5,CASSLGGARQGRRETQYF
TRBV2,TRBJ2-5,CASRARETQYF
TRBV7-9,TRBJ2-1,CASSPAGWNEQFF
TRBV3-1,TRBJ2-3,CASSPLTSGITDTQYF
TRBV7-9,TRBJ2-3,CASSSQSGLEGEWSTDTQYF
TRBV4-1,TRBJ2-1,CASSQVMTSGNNEQFF
TRBV9,TRBJ2-5,CASSVDREETQYF
TRBV12-5,TRBJ1-2,CASGLSSGYYYGYTF
TRBV7-8,TRBJ2-1,CASSLEVLGNEQFF
TRBV7-9,TRBJ1-6,CASSTDPDGSPLHF
TRBV7-2,TRBJ1-3,CASGRTASGNTIYF
TRBV7-8,TRBJ1-6,CASSLEQALLGSPLHF
TRBV18,TRBJ2-7,CASSSELAGVDEQYF
TRBV6-1,TRBJ2-5,CAINSGGLAGKRGETQYF
TRBV27,TRBJ2-3,CASSLPYTDTQYF
TRBV5-1,TRBJ1-1,CASSPGQRNTEAFF
TRBV4-2,TRBJ2-5,CASSQVLASGQETQYF
TRBV7-2,TRBJ2-1,CASGTSGGSYNEQFF
TRBV20-1,TRBJ2-2,CSAPLGGNTGELFF